This T cell receptor beta chain was recorded in a study of radiotherapy plus CTLA-4 blockade in lung cancer (dated by TCRdb to 2017 to 2018). In terms of the full investigation: Objective responses were observed in about a sixth of enrolled patients, and disease control was achieved in less than 35%. Overall study outcomes, separate from this receptor: The strongest predictors of response were reported to be early dynamic shifts in blood T cell clones along with a rise in serum interferon-beta following radiation. After treatment with radiotherapy and ipilimumab, TCR clones that came from tumors expanded in the peripheral blood.

Library preparation employed the immunoSEQ multiplex PCR assay. TCRdb limited this immuneACCESS table to in-frame rearrangements with V and J called. A share of clones is missing; checked studies link under half to unresolved V genes, and the rest is unexplained. Present in this sample are about 95,000 clones, approximately 78% of which were seen just once. The ten most abundant clones make up 3% to 3.5% of the sample. Focal radiation therapy combined with CTLA-4 blockade (ipilimumab) was tested in patients with chemo-refractory metastatic non-small-cell lung cancer. Worth noting for this clone: This clone's antigen is unknown. The sample holds no much larger clone one base away, and base qualities are not on file.

This material consisted of peripheral blood, taken from a patient treated with radiotherapy plus ipilimumab. This sequence was found in a human donor with non-small cell lung cancer who had a partial response to radiotherapy plus ipilimumab.

The CDR3 is CASSVSPLRKETQYF. The DNA sequence follows: TGCGCCAGCTCCGTCTCGCCCCTCAGAAAAGAGACCCAGTACTTC. The chain joins TRBV10-2 to TRBJ2-5; the D gene assignment is ambiguous. As encoded in the germline V gene, CDR1 is WSHSY while CDR2 is SAAADI. V gives up 8 bases and J gives up 3 bases, and the segment between their germline ends measures 19 bases. The CDR3 starts with the cysteine, ends with the phenylalanine, and has 15 residues. Only CDR3 DNA is held: 45 bases, read in frame from base 1.